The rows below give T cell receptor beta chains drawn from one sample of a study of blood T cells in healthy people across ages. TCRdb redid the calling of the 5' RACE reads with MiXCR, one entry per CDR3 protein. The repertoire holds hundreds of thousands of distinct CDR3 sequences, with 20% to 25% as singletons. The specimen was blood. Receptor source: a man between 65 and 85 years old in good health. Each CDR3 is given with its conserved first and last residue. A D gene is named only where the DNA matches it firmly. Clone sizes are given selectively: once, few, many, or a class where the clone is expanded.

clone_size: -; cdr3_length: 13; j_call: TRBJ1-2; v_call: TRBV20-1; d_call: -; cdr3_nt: TGCAGTGCTAGAGTGGAGGGGTACTTCGGCTACACCTTC; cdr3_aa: CSARVEGYFGYTF
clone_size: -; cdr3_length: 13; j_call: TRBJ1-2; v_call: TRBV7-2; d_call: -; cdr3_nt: TGTGCCAGCAGCCCAAAGGGGGGCTATGGCTACACCTTC; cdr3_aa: CASSPKGGYGYTF
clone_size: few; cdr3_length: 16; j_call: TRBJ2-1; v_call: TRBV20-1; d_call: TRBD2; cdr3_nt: TGCAGTGAACGACTAGCGGGAGGAAGCTCCTACAATGAGCAGTTCTTC; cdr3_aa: CSERLAGGSSYNEQFF
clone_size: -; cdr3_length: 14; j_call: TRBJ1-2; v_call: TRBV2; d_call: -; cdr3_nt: TGTGCCAGCAGGACCGTCAGGGGTGACTATGGCTACACCTTC; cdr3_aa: CASRTVRGDYGYTF
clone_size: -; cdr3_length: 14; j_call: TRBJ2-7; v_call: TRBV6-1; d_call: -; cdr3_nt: TGTGCCAGCAGACCCCGACAGCCCTCCTACGAGCAGTACTTC; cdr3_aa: CASRPRQPSYEQYF
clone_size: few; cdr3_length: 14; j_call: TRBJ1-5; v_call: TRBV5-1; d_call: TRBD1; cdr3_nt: TGCGCCAGCAGCTTGGTAACAGGGGGGCAGCCCCAGCATTTT; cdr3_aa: CASSLVTGGQPQHF
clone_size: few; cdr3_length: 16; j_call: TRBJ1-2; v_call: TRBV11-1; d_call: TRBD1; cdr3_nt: TGTGCCAGCAGCCAGTACCCACGACAGGGGAACTATGGCTACACCTTC; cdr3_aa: CASSQYPRQGNYGYTF
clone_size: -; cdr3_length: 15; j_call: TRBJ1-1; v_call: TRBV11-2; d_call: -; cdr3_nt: TGTGCCAGCAGCCAAAGACAGGTCATGAACACTGAAGCTTTCTTT; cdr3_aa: CASSQRQVMNTEAFF
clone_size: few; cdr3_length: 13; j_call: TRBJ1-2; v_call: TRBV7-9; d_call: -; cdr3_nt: TGTGCCAGCACCCTGGGACCGCACTATGGCTACACCTTC; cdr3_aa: CASTLGPHYGYTF
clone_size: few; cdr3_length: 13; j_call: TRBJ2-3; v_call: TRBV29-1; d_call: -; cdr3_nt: TGCAGCGTTGGGGGACACCTCACAGATACGCAGTATTTT; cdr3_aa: CSVGGHLTDTQYF
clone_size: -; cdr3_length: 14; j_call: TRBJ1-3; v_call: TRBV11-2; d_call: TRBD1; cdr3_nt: TGTGCCAGCAGCCAACAGGGGTCTATAAACACCATATATTTT; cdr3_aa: CASSQQGSINTIYF
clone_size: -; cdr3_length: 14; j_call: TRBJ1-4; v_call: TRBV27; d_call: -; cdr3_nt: TGTGCCAGCAGTTATTCCAGGAATGATGAAAAACTGTTTTTT; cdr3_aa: CASSYSRNDEKLFF
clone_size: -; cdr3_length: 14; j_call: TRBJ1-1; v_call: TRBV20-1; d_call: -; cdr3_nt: TGCAGTGCTGACGGGCGCAGGGCGAACACTGAAGCTTTCTTT; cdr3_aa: CSADGRRANTEAFF
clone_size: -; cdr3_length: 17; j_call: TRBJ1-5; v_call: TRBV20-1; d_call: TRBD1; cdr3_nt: TGCAGTGCTAGAGACCGGAATAGCGGGACAGGCGATCAGCCCCAGCATTTT; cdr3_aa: CSARDRNSGTGDQPQHF
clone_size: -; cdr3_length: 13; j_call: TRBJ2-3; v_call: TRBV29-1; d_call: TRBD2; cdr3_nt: TGCAGCGTCTATAGCGGGAGAGGTGATACGCAGTATTTT; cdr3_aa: CSVYSGRGDTQYF
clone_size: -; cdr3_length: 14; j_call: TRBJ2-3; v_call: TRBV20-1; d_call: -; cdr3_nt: TGCAGTGCCATATCTTCCAGGCGGACAGATACGCAGTATTTT; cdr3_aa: CSAISSRRTDTQYF
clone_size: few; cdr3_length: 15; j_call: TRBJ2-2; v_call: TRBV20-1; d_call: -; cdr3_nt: TGCAGTGCTAGTCGGCAGTCCACGAACACCGGGGAGCTGTTTTTT; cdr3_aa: CSASRQSTNTGELFF
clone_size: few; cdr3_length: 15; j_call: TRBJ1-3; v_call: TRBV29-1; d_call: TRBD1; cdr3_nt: TGCAGCGTTGTTGACAGGGGTTTCTCTGGAAACACCATATATTTT; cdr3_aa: CSVVDRGFSGNTIYF
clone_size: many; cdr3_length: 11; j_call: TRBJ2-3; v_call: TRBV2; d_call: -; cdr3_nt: TGTGCCAGCAGGGCGTCAGATACGCAGTATTTT; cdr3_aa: CASRASDTQYF
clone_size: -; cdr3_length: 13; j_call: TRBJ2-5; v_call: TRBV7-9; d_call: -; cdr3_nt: TGTGCCAGCAGCTTAGACCGCTTGGGGACCCAGTACTTC; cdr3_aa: CASSLDRLGTQYF
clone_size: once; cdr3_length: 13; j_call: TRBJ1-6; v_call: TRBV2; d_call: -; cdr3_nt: TGTGCCAGCAGTGCGGAGGGCCGATCACCCCTCCACTTT; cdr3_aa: CASSAEGRSPLHF
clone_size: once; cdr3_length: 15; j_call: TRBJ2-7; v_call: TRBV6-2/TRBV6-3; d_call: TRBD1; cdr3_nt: TGTGCCAGCAGCACCGGACAGGTTGGAAGCTACGAGCAGTACTTC; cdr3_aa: CASSTGQVGSYEQYF
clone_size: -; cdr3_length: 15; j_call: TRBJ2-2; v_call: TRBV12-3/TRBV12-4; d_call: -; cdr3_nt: TGTGCCAGCAGTTTAAAAGTCGGGGGCCCCGGGGAGCTGTTTTTT; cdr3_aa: CASSLKVGGPGELFF
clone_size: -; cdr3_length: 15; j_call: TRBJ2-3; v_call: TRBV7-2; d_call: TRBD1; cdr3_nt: TGTGCCAGCAGCTTAGACCCCTTGGACAGGGATACGCAGTATTTT; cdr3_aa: CASSLDPLDRDTQYF
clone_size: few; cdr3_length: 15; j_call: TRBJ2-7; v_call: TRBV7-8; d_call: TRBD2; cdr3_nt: TGCGCCAGCAGCTTGGTAACTAGCGGGGGCTACGAGCAGTACTTC; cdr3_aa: CASSLVTSGGYEQYF
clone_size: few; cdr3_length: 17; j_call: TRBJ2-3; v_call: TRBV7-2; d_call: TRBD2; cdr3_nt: TGTGCCAGCAGCTTAGACGGAAGCGGGAAACGCACAGATACGCAGTATTTT; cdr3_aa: CASSLDGSGKRTDTQYF
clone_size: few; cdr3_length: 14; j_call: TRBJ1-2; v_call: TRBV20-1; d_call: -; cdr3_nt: TGCAGTGCTAGACCGAGCGCACACGACTATGGCTACACCTTC; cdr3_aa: CSARPSAHDYGYTF
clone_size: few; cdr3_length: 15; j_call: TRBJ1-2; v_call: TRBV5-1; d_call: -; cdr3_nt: TGCGCCAGCAAGATCGCCTTTGGCTCTAACTATGGCTACACCTTC; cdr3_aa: CASKIAFGSNYGYTF
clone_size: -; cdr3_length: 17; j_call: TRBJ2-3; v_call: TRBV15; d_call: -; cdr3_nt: TGTGCCACCAGCCCCTCCCAGGGACACCCGAGTTCAGATACGCAGTATTTT; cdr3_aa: CATSPSQGHPSSDTQYF
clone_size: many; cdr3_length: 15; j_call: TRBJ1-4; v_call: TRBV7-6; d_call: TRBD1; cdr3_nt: TGTGCCAGCAGGCTAATGGGACAGACTAATGAAAAACTGTTTTTT; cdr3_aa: CASRLMGQTNEKLFF
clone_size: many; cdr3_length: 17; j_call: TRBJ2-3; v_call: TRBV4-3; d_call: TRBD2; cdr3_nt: TGCGCCAGCAGCCAAGATCACGGGGGGGCTATGACAGATACGCAGTATTTT; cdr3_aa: CASSQDHGGAMTDTQYF
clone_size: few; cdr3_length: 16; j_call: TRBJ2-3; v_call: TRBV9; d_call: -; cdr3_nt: TGTGCCAGCAGCCCATTACTAGGACTTATCACAGATACGCAGTATTTT; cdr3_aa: CASSPLLGLITDTQYF
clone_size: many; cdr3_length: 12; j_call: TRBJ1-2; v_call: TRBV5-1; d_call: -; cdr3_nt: TGCGCCAGCAGCTTGGACAGGCTGAGCTACACCTTC; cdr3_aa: CASSLDRLSYTF
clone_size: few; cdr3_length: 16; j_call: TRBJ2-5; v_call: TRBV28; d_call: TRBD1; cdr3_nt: TGTGCCAGCACTACGCTTAGGACAGGGGTGAAAGAGACCCAGTACTTC; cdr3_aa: CASTTLRTGVKETQYF
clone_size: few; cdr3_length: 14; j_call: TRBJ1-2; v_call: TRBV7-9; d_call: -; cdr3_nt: TGTGCCAGCAGCTTTGCACTAACCAACTATGGCTACACCTTC; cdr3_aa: CASSFALTNYGYTF
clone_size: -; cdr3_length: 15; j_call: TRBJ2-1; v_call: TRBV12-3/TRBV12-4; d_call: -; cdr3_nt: TGTGCCAGCAGTTTGTCGGGGGCCTACTACAATGAGCAGTTCTTC; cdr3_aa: CASSLSGAYYNEQFF
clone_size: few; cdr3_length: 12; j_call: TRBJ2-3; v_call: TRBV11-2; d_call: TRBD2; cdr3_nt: TGTGCCAGCAGCCAATCCGGGACTAGCGGGGTTTTT; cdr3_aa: CASSQSGTSGVF
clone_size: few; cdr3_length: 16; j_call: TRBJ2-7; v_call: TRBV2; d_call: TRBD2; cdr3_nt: TGTGCCAGCAGGGATACTAGCGGGGGGCTATCCTACGAGCAGTACTTC; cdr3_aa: CASRDTSGGLSYEQYF
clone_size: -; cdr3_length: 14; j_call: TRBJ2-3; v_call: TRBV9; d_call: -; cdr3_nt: TGTGCCAGCAGTACACTAGGGGGCACAGATACGCAGTATTTT; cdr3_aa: CASSTLGGTDTQYF
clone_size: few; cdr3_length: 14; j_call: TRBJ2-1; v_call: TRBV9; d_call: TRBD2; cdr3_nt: TGTGCCAGCACGACTAGCGGGAGGGCGAATGAGCAGTTCTTC; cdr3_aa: CASTTSGRANEQFF
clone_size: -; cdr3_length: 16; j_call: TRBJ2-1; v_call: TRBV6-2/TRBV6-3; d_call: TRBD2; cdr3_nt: TGTGCCAGCAGCTCCCCTGCGGGAGGATCCGTGGATGAGCAGTTCTTC; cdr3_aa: CASSSPAGGSVDEQFF